The subject of this entry is one T cell receptor (beta chain). A junction boundary mismatches the germline segment, possibly from a read error. The template was RNA from unsorted bulk tissue. This non-tumor lung sample came from over 3 cm beyond the tumor edge. The sample belongs to a study of tumor and adjacent non-tumor tissue in lung cancer. A modified ARM-PCR protocol with three rounds of nested PCR amplified TCRbeta. MiXCR was run by TCRdb on the multiplex PCR reads, yielding one entry per CDR3 protein. The sample has fewer than 100,000 distinct CDR3 sequences, more than 75% seen once. The CDR3 spans 16 residues. From germline, CDR1 is SGHKS and CDR2 YYEKEE (reference sequence).

The material sequenced was distant non-tumor lung tissue. The chain employs TRBV5-5 and TRBJ1-6; maybe TRBD1 (6 bases). This TCR came from a woman aged 45-65 years with non-small cell lung cancer. The DNA for the CDR3 is TGTGCCAGCAGCGATACCCGGGACATGTATAATCCACCCCTCCACTTT. Translating it yields CASSDTRDMYNPPLHF.